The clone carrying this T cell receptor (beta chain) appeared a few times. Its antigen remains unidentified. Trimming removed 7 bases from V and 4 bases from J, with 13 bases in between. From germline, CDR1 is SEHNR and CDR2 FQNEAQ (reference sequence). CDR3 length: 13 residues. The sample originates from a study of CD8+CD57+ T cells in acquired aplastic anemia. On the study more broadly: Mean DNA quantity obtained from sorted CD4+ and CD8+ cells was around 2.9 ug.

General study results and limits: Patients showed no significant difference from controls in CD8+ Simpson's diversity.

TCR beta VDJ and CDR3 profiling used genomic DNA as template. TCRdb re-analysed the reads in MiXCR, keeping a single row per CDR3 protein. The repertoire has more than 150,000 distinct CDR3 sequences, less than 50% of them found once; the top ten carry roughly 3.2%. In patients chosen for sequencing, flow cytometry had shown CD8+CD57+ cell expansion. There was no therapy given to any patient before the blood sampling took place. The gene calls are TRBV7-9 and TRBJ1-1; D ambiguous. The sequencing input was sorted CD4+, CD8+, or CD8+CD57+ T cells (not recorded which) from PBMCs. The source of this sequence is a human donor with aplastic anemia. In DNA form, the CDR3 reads TGTGCCAGCAACCAGGCCCGCGGCACTGAAGCTTTCTTT. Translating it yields CASNQARGTEAFF.